The 31 T cell receptor beta chains presented below share a single source sample, sequenced in a study of T cells in women clearing cervical HPV infection. Data came from immunoSEQ multiplex PCR; TCRdb stores just in-frame clones and leaves some out. The sample's table shows approximately 13,000 clones. Sequencing input: blood buffy coat. The receptors stem from a woman aged 18-70 years with a cervical HPV16 infection that either progressed to CIN3+ or cleared (not recorded which).

Comments on this clone: The read gets to within 3 residues of the CDR3 end, and the germline J gene fills in the rest. The chain is built from TRBV19 and TRBJ1-2; 7 bases fit TRBD1. This CDR3 is built from 13 residues. V trimming: 7 bases; J trimming: 2 bases; junction bases outside the gene matches: 4. The germline V gene encodes CDR1 LNHDA and CDR2 SQIVND (reference sequence). This CDR3 is CASKQGPNYGYTF. The sequenced part of the CDR3 DNA is TGTGCCAGTAAACAGGGGCCCAACTATGGC.

Note on this clone: The junction shows a germline mismatch at one end, possibly a read error. Read coverage stops 3 residues before the CDR3 terminus; the germline J gene supplies the remainder. The rearrangement uses TRBV6-1 and TRBJ2-7; perhaps TRBD2 as D (5 bases). Germline CDR1 MNHNS, CDR2 SASEGT. The CDR3 sequence is 15 residues long. CDR3 bases read: TGTGCCAGCGGTGGAACTAGGCTTTTATCCTCCGAG. This codes for CASGGTRLLSSE. The complete CDR3 sequence is CASGGTRLLSSEQYF.

In regard to this clone: The CDR3 end falls 3 residues outside the read, so it is completed with the germline J gene. V usage is TRBV5-6 and J usage is TRBJ1-6; TRBD1 is a possible D gene (6 bases). V was clipped by 2 bases and J by 7 bases, with 13 bases between them. The CDR3 is 15 residues long. CDR1 SGHDT and CDR2 YYEEEE come from the germline V gene. The CDR3 reads CASSFSRGKNSPLHF. The covered CDR3 bases are TGTGCCAGCAGCTTTTCCAGGGGAAAGAATTCACCC. Full variable domain (remainder filled in from reference TRBV5-6 and TRBJ1-6): DAGVTQSPTHLIKTRGQQVTLRCSPKSGHDTVSWYQQALGQGPQFIFQYYEEEERQRGNFPDRFSGHQFPNYSSELNVNALLLGDSALYLCASSFSRGKNSPLHFGNGTRLTVT.

Concerning this clone: Coverage ceases 3 residues before the CDR3 finishes, and the germline J gene fills in the end. This sequence joins TRBV3-1 (or the pseudogene TRBV3-2) and TRBJ2-6; D is uncertain. Germline lookup yields CDR1 LGHDT and CDR2 YNNKEL (reference sequence). The V gene lost 4 bases and the J gene lost 6 bases, with 4 bases spanning the gap. There are 12 residues in the CDR3. The CDR3 DNA, read in part, is TGTGCCAGCAGCCTAATGGCCAACGTC. Translating gives CASSLMANV. The full CDR3 protein reads CASSLMANVLTF.

Note on this clone: The read comes to an end 3 residues before the CDR3 does, leaving the germline J gene to fill in the end. This chain connects TRBV18 to TRBJ1-1; 8 bases align to TRBD1. CDR3 length: 14 residues. Germline V gene sequence: CDR1 KGHSH, CDR2 LQKENI. CDR3 amino acids: CASSPQGANYEAFF. Partial CDR3 DNA: TGTGCCAGCTCACCTCAGGGGGCTAACTACGAG.

Details on this clone: The DNA ends 3 residues before the CDR3 does, and the rest of the CDR3 is filled in from the germline J gene. The V and J genes are TRBV7-9 and TRBJ2-7, with 11 nucleotides matching TRBD1. Germline CDR1 reads SEHNR; CDR2 reads FQNEAQ (reference sequence). V was pared by 3 bases and J by 0 bases, with 1 base of the junction left unmatched. The CDR3 covers 15 residues. The CDR3 region is CASSLGQGVSYEQYF. CDR3 DNA, as far as it was read: TGTGCCAGCAGCTTGGGACAGGGGGTCTCCTACGAG.

Notes on this clone: The CDR3 end lies 3 residues beyond the end of the read and is filled in from the germline J gene. The chain combines TRBV10-1 with TRBJ1-1; 9 bases fit TRBD1. CDR1 is WNHNN and CDR2 is SYGVQD in the germline V gene (reference sequence). Unmatched junction bases numbered 6, after V lost 4 bases and J lost 6 bases. The CDR3 length is 14 residues. The CDR3 protein is CASSVGTGPSEAFF. The part of the CDR3 DNA that was read is TGCGCCAGCAGTGTCGGGACAGGGCCATCTGAA.

To note about this clone: An end of the junction does not agree with germline; a read error may underlie this. The CDR3 is cut off 3 residues early in the read; its end comes from the germline J gene. Other nucleotide sequences in the sample specify the same CDR3. V usage is TRBV5-1 and J usage is TRBJ1-2; 7 positions match TRBD1. The CDR3 is made up of 16 amino acids. CDR1 SGHRS and CDR2 YFSETQ come from the germline V gene. The CDR3 sequence: CASSKARTGKYYGYTF. The DNA read from the CDR3 is TGCGCCAGCAGCAAAGCTCGGACAGGAAAGTACTATGGG.

As to this clone: The read stops 3 residues short of the end of the CDR3; the missing end is completed from the germline J gene. This chain connects TRBV30 to TRBJ2-4, with D perhaps TRBD1 or TRBD2 (5 bases each). This CDR3 has 13 residues. Germline V lookup: CDR1 GTSNPN, CDR2 SVGIG (reference sequence). The CDR3 sequence is CAWNGGGQETQYF. The CDR3 bases that were read are TGTGCCTGGAACGGAGGAGGACAAGAGACT.

The covered CDR3 bases are TGCGCCAGCAGCTTGGGTGCGAATCAGCCC. Its translation: CASSLGANQP. The full-length CDR3 reads as CASSLGANQPQHF. The chain employs TRBV5-1 and TRBJ1-5; D ambiguous. The read ends 3 residues early relative to the CDR3; the germline J gene fills the gap. Germline-derived CDR1 and CDR2 are SGHRS and YFSETQ. The ends were cut back, 0 bases at V and 4 bases at J, with 5 bases in the middle. This CDR3 region has 13 residues. Complete variable domain (other parts from reference TRBV5-1 and TRBJ1-5): KAGVTQTPRYLIKTRGQQVTLSCSPISGHRSVSWYQQTPGQGLQFLFEYFSETQRNKGNFPGRFSGRQFSNSRSEMNVSTLELGDSALYLCASSLGANQPQHFGDGTRLSIL.

As for this clone: Read coverage stops 3 residues before the CDR3 terminus; the germline J gene supplies the remainder. V usage is TRBV19 and J usage is TRBJ1-1; tentative D call: TRBD1 (5 bases). Trimming removed 3 bases at V and 2 bases at J, with 7 bases between. Germline V gene data show CDR1 as LNHDA and CDR2 as SQIVND (reference sequence). The length of the CDR3 is 13 residues. The CDR3 here is CASSMTDNTEAFF. Incomplete CDR3 DNA: TGTGCCAGTAGTATGACAGATAACACTGAA.

Details on this clone: The read comes to an end 3 residues before the CDR3 does, leaving the germline J gene to fill in the end. The chain is built from TRBV14 and TRBJ1-1, with unresolved D. The V end lost 0 bases, the J end lost 1 base, and 9 bases lay between the germline ends. The CDR3 consists of 15 residues. Germline CDR1 reads SGHDN; CDR2 reads FVKESK. Partial CDR3 DNA: TGTGCCAGCAGCCAAGATGGACTCCAGAACACTGAA. Protein: CASSQDGLQNTE. In full, the CDR3 is CASSQDGLQNTEAFF.

Of note for this clone: The read comes to an end 3 residues before the CDR3 does, leaving the germline J gene to fill in the end. The chain is built from TRBV11-2 and TRBJ1-3, with D tentatively TRBD1 (6 bases). The CDR3 sequence is 15 residues long. Germline V gives CDR1 SGHAT, CDR2 FQNNGV. V shed 3 bases and J shed 0 bases, with 9 bases lying between them. CDR3 DNA, as far as it was read: TGTGCCAGCAGCTTGGCAGGGGACTCTGGAAACACC. Residues: CASSLAGDSGNT. The whole CDR3 protein is CASSLAGDSGNTIYF.

Concerning this clone itself: The read ends 3 residues early relative to the CDR3; the germline J gene fills the gap. The chain has TRBV5-1 and TRBJ2-1; TRBD1 matches at 10 bases. Germline-derived CDR1 and CDR2 are SGHRS and YFSETQ. With V trimmed by 3 bases and J by 5 bases, 5 bases remained unmatched. This CDR3 has 15 amino acids. The CDR3 DNA, read in part, is TGCGCCAGCAGCTCGGAGACAGGGGGCAACAATGAG. This codes for CASSSETGGNNE. The whole CDR3 protein is CASSSETGGNNEQFF.

About this clone itself: The read stops 3 residues short of the end of the CDR3; the missing end is completed from the germline J gene. The chain combines TRBV7-2 with TRBJ1-1, with D maybe TRBD1 (6 bases). The V gene lost 2 bases and the J gene lost 5 bases, with 9 bases spanning the gap. Germline CDR1 and CDR2: SGHTA and FQGNSA. The CDR3 sequence is 13 residues long. Incomplete CDR3 DNA: TGTGCCAGCAGCTTAAAAGGGGGAACTGAA. It translates to CASSLKGGTE. The CDR3 as a whole reads CASSLKGGTEAFF.

To note about this clone: Coverage ceases 3 residues before the CDR3 finishes, and the germline J gene fills in the end. The chain couples TRBV7-6 to TRBJ2-7; D remains ambiguous. This CDR3 region has 11 residues. Germline loops: CDR1 SGHVS, CDR2 FNYEAQ. V was clipped by 5 bases and J by 6 bases, with 8 bases between them. The DNA read from the CDR3 is TGTGCCAGCAGCATTAGTGTCGAG. This encodes CASSISVE. The whole CDR3 sequence reads CASSISVEQYF.

Points on this clone: The read is 3 residues too short to cover the CDR3 end, so that end is filled in from the germline J gene. This chain links TRBV5-1 with TRBJ2-5; 10 nucleotides line up with TRBD1. V lost 0 bases to trimming and J lost 7 bases; unmatched junction nucleotides: 9. This CDR3 has 16 residues. From germline, CDR1 is SGHRS and CDR2 YFSETQ. The CDR3 loop is CASSLAGDRGNPTQYF. The CDR3 bases that were read are TGCGCCAGCAGCTTGGCCGGGGACAGGGGAAACCCGACC.

The CDR3 here is CASSPSQGAGYGYTF. The sequenced part of the CDR3 DNA is TGTGCCAGCAGCCCGAGCCAGGGGGCCGGCTATGGC. V and J are TRBV5-4 and TRBJ1-2; TRBD1 matches at 8 bases. The read terminates 3 residues before the CDR3 end, so the remaining end is supplied by the germline J gene. Germline V lookup: CDR1 SGHNT, CDR2 YYREEE (reference sequence). V trimming: 4 bases; J trimming: 4 bases; junction bases outside the gene matches: 9. The CDR3 loop spans 15 amino acids.

This clone counts as medium-sized by frequency. The read ends 3 residues early relative to the CDR3; the germline J gene fills the gap. This chain joins TRBV19 and TRBJ2-4, with a tentative D call TRBD2 (5 bases). The V gene's germline CDR1 is LNHDA and CDR2 SQIVND (reference sequence). The CDR3 is 13 residues long. Trimming shortened V by 5 bases and J by 8 bases, and 13 bases separated the two germline ends. The CDR3 DNA, read in part, is TGTGCCAGTAGTCTTTCCCCCGGGGACATT. Its translation is CASSLSPGDI. The whole CDR3 protein is CASSLSPGDIQYF.

Remarks on this clone: The read is 3 residues too short to cover the CDR3 end, so that end is filled in from the germline J gene. The chain has TRBV10-2 and TRBJ1-5, with a possible D match to TRBD1 (6 bases). This CDR3 has 12 amino acids. The germline CDR1 and CDR2 sequences are WSHSY and SAAADI. The CDR3 sequence is CASRARGGPQHF. CDR3 DNA, as far as it was read: TGCGCCAGCAGAGCACGGGGGGGCCCC.

In regard to this clone: Read data end 3 residues before the CDR3 end; the end is taken from the germline J gene. This chain uses TRBV7-6 with TRBJ1-1; TRBD1 aligns across 8 bases. Looked up from germline, CDR1 is SGHVS and CDR2 is FNYEAQ. This CDR3 is 12 amino acids long. CDR3 sequence: CASSGQGNEAFF. Incomplete CDR3 DNA: TGTGCCAGCAGCGGACAGGGCAATGAG.

Of note for this clone: At one end the junction does not follow the germline gene, possibly because of a read error. The CDR3 extends 3 residues past the end of the read, so its final part is completed from the germline J gene. This chain links TRBV7-7 with TRBJ1-2; maybe TRBD1 (6 bases). Germline V CDR1 and CDR2: SSHAT, FNYEAQ (reference sequence). The CDR3 covers 15 residues. The CDR3 DNA, read in part, is TGTGCTAGCAGCTTAGGGGGGGGGAGCACAGATACC. It encodes CASSLGGGSTDT. The full CDR3 sequence reads CASSLGGGSTDTYTF.

Note on this clone: Sequencing ends 3 residues short of the CDR3 end; the germline J gene provides the rest. This sequence joins TRBV7-6 and TRBJ2-1; 14 nucleotides align to TRBD2. V lost 5 bases, J lost 8 bases, and 11 bases stayed unmatched. This CDR3 has 17 residues. Germline CDR1 reads SGHVS; CDR2 reads FNYEAQ. The part of the CDR3 DNA that was read is TGTGCCAGCAGCCCCCGACTAGCGGGGGGGCTTGTGGATGAG. Its protein is CASSPRLAGGLVDE. The entire CDR3 reads CASSPRLAGGLVDEQFF. The full variable domain, completed using reference TRBV7-6 and TRBJ2-1, is GAGVSQSPRYKVTKRGQDVALRCDPISGHVSLYWYRQALGQGPEFLTYFNYEAQQDKSGLPNDRFSAERPEGSISTLTIQRTEQRDSAMYRCASSPRLAGGLVDEQFFGPGTRLTVL.

About this clone: Read sequence stops 3 residues before the CDR3 end, and the germline J gene provides the missing end. The chain is built from TRBV7-2 and TRBJ2-7; D perhaps matches TRBD1 (5 bases). V lost 1 base to trimming and J lost 4 bases, with 14 bases between them. CDR1 and CDR2 (germline): SGHTA, FQGNSA. The CDR3 has 15 amino acids. CDR3 bases read: TGTGCCAGCAGCTTAGGGTTAGGGGTAGAATACGAG. This codes for CASSLGLGVEYE. The entire CDR3 reads CASSLGLGVEYEQYF.

On this clone: Read sequence stops 3 residues before the CDR3 end, and the germline J gene provides the missing end. The chain joins TRBV2 to TRBJ2-7; maybe TRBD2 (6 bases). The CDR3 totals 15 residues. The V gene lost 6 bases and the J gene lost 0 bases, with 15 bases spanning the gap. In germline, CDR1 is SNHLY, CDR2 FYNNEI. The sequenced CDR3 bases are TGTGCCAGCAGGGTGGGGTGGGGGGACTCCTACGAG. Its translation: CASRVGWGDSYE. The CDR3, in full, reads CASRVGWGDSYEQYF.

The CDR3 sequence is CASSQGGRETQYF. CDR3 DNA (partial): TGTGCCAGCAGCCAGGGGGGTAGGGAGACC. V gene TRBV9 combines with J gene TRBJ2-5; D might be TRBD1 (7 bases). Read sequence stops 3 residues before the CDR3 end, and the germline J gene provides the missing end. The V gene lost 4 bases and the J gene lost 5 bases, with 12 bases spanning the gap. This CDR3 comprises 13 residues. CDR1 SGDLS and CDR2 YYNGEE come from the germline V gene.

A note on this clone: The sequence runs out 3 residues before the end of the CDR3; the remainder is reconstructed from the germline J gene. Different DNA sequences within this sample yield the same CDR3. V usage is TRBV30 and J usage is TRBJ1-3; the D gene is possibly TRBD1 (5 bases). There are 14 residues in the CDR3. V lost 1 base and J 2 bases, leaving 9 bases between the germline ends. Germline V gene data show CDR1 as GTSNPN and CDR2 as SVGIG (reference sequence). Here the CDR3 reads CAWSDAGAGNTIYF. The part of the CDR3 DNA that was read is TGTGCCTGGAGTGATGCGGGGGCTGGAAACACC.

Comment on this clone: The read comes to an end 3 residues before the CDR3 does, leaving the germline J gene to fill in the end. This chain uses TRBV19 with TRBJ2-2; D is unresolved. The CDR3 runs 13 residues. From germline, CDR1 is LNHDA and CDR2 SQIVND (reference sequence). The CDR3 loop is CASSIGGPLGLFF. The CDR3 DNA, read in part, is TGTGCCAGTAGTATAGGCGGTCCGTTGGGG.

Note on this clone: The sequence runs out 3 residues before the end of the CDR3; the remainder is reconstructed from the germline J gene. The gene calls are TRBV5-3 and TRBJ2-7; 11 bases map to TRBD1. TRBV5-3 belongs to the ORF category, with a function that is uncertain. The CDR3 runs 14 residues. With V trimmed by 5 bases and J by 6 bases, 7 bases remained unmatched. The CDR3 reads CARRPGQGAGEQYF. CDR3 DNA, as far as it was read: TGTGCCAGAAGACCAGGACAGGGGGCGGGCGAG.

Comment on this clone: With the read ending 3 residues before the CDR3 end, the germline J gene is used to fill in that end. The V gene is TRBV30, the J gene TRBJ2-3; 7 positions agree with TRBD2. CDR1 and CDR2 from the germline V gene are GTSNPN and SVGIG (reference sequence). The CDR3 sequence is 14 residues long. Partial CDR3 DNA: TGTGCCTGGGCGGGAGACGACGGGCGGGGGACG. Its translation: CAWAGDDGRGT. The full CDR3 is CAWAGDDGRGTQYF.

As concerns this clone: From the germline J gene comes the end of the CDR3, since the read stops 3 residues before it. The rearrangement joins TRBV20-1 to TRBJ2-1; 13 bases are shared with TRBD2. The junction had 12 bases not matched to a gene; V was cut back by 6 bases and J by 4 bases. This CDR3 spans 17 amino acids. Germline CDR1 reads DFQATT; CDR2 reads SNEGSKA (reference sequence). CDR3 DNA, as far as it was read: TGCAGTGCGCCTACTAGCGGGGGGGATTCGCTATACAATGAG. It encodes CSAPTSGGDSLYNE. The whole CDR3 is CSAPTSGGDSLYNEQFF.